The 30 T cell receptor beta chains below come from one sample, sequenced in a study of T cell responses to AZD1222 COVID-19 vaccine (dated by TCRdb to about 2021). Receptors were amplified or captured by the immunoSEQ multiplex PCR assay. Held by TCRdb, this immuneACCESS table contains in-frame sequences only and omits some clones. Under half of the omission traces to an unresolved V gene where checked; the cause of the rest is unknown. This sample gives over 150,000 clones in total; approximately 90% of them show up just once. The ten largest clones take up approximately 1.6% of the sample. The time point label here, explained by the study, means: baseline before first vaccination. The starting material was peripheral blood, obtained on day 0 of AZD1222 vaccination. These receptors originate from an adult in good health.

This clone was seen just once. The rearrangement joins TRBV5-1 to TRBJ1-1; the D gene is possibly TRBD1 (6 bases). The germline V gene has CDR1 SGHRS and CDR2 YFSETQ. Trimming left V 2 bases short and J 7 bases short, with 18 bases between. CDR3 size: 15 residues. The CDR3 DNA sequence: TGCGCCAGCAGCTTACCGGGACAAAGTTTGAGTGAAGCTTTCTTT. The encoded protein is CASSLPGQSLSEAFF.

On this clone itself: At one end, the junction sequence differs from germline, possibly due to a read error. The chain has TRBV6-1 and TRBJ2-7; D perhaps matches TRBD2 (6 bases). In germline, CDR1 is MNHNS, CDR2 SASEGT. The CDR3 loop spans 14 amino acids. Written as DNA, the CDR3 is TGTGCCAGCAGAGAAGGAGGGACTCTTTACGAGCAGTACTTC. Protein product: CASREGGTLYEQYF.

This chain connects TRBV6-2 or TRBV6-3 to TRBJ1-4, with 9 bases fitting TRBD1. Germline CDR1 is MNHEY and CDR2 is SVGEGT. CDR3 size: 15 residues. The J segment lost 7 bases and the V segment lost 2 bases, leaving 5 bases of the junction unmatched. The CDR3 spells CASSYQGQGPEKLFF. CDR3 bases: TGTGCCAGCAGTTACCAGGGACAGGGCCCTGAAAAACTGTTTTTT.

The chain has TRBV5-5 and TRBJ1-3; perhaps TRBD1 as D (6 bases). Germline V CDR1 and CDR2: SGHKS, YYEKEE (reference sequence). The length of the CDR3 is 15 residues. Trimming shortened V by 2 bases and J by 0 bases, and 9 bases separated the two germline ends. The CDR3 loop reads CASSFGTISGNTIYF. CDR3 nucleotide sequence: TGTGCCAGCAGCTTTGGGACAATCTCTGGAAACACCATATATTTT.

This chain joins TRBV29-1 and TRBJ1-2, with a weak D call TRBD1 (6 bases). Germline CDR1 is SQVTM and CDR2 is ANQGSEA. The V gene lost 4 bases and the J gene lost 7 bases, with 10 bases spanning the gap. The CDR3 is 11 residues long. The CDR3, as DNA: TGCAGCGTTGGGGGGGCAACTGGCTACACCTTC. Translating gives CSVGGATGYTF.

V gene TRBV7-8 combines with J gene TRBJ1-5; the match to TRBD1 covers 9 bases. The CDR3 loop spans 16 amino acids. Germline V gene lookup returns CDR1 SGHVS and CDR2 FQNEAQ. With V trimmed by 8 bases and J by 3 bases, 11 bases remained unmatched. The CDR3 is CASSGQGLNDNQPQHF. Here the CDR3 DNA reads TGTGCCAGCTCGGGACAGGGTTTGAACGACAATCAGCCCCAGCATTTT. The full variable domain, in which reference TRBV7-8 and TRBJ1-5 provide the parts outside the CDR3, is GAGVSQSPRYKVAKRGQDVALRCDPISGHVSLFWYQQALGQGPEFLTYFQNEAQLDKSGLPSDRFFAERPEGSVSTLKIQRTQQEDSAVYLCASSGQGLNDNQPQHFGDGTRLSIL.

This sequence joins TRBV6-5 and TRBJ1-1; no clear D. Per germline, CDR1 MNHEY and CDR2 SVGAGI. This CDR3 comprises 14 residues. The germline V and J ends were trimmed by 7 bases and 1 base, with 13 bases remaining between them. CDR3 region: CASTSRRENTEAFF. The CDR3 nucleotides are TGTGCCAGCACCTCGCGTCGAGAGAACACTGAAGCTTTCTTT.

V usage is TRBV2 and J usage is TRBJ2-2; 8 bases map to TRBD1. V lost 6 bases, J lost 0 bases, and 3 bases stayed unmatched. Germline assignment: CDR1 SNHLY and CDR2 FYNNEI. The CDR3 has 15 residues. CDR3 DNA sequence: TGTGCCAGCAGGCAGGGGGCCCCGAACACCGGGGAGCTGTTTTTT. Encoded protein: CASRQGAPNTGELFF.

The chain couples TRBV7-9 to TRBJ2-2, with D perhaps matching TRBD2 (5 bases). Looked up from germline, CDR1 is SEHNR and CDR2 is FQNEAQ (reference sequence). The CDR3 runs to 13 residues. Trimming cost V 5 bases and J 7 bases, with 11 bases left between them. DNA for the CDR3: TGTGCCAGCAGCCCCCCCGCGGGCGGGGAGCTGTTTTTT. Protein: CASSPPAGGELFF.

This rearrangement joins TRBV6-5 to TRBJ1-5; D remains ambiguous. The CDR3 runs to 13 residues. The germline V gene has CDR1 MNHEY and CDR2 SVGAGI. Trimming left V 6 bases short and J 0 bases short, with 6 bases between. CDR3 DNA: TGTGCCAGCAGGGCGGATAGCAATCAGCCCCAGCATTTT. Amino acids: CASRADSNQPQHF.

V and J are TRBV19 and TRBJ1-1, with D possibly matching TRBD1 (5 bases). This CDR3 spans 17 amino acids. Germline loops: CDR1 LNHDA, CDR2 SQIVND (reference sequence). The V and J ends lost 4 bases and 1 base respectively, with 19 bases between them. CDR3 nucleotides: TGTGCCAGTAGTAGGCCCACCTCAGGGCGGGGGAACACTGAAGCTTTCTTT. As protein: CASSRPTSGRGNTEAFF.

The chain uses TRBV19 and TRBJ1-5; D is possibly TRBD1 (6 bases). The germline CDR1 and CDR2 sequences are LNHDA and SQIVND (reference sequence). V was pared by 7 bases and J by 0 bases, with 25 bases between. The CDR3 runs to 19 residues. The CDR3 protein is CASTHQPDSVLYSNQPQHF. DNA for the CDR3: TGTGCCAGTACCCACCAACCGGACAGCGTACTTTATAGCAATCAGCCCCAGCATTTT.

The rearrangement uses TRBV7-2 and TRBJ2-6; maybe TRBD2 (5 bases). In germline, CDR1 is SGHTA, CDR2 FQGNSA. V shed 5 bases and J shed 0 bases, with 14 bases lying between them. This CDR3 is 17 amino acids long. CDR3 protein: CASSLWTGFSGANVLTF. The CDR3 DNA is TGTGCCAGCAGCCTATGGACGGGGTTCTCTGGGGCCAACGTCCTGACTTTC.

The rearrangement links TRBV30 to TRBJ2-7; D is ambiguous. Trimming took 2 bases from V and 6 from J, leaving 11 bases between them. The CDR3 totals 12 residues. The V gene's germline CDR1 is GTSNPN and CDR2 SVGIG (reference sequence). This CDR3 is CAWSPRYSEQYF. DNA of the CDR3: TGTGCCTGGAGTCCCCGATACAGCGAGCAGTACTTC.

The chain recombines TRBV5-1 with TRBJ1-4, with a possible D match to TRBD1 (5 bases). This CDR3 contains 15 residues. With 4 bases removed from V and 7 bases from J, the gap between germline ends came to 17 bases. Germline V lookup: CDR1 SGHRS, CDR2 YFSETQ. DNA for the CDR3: TGCGCCAGCAGCCCTACAGGAACCGACGCTGAAAAACTGTTTTTT. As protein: CASSPTGTDAEKLFF.

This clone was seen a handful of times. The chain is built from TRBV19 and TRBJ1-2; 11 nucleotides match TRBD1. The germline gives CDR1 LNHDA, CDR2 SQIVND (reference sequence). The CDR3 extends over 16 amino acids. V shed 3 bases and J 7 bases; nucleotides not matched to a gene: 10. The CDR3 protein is CASSIWRGQGASGYTF. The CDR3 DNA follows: TGTGCCAGTAGTATCTGGCGTGGACAGGGGGCCAGTGGCTACACCTTC. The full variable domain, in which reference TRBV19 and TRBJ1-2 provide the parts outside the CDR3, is DGGITQSPKYLFRKEGQNVTLSCEQNLNHDAMYWYRQDPGQGLRLIYYSQIVNDFQKGDIAEGYSVSREKKESFPLTVTSAQKNPTAFYLCASSIWRGQGASGYTFGSGTRLTVV.

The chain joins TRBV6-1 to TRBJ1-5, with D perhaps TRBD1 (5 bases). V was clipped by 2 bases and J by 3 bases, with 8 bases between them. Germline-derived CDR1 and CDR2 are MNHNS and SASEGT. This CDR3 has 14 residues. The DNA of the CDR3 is TGTGCCAGCAGTGAACAGGGCCCCAATCAGCCCCAGCATTTT. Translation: CASSEQGPNQPQHF.

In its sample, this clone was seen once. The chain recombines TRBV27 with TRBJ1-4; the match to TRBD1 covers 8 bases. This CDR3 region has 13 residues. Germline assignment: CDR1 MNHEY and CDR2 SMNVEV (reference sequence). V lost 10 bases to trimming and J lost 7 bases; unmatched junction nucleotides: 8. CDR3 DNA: TGTGCCACCCGACAGGGGCAGGGTGAAAAACTGTTTTTT. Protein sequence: CATRQGQGEKLFF. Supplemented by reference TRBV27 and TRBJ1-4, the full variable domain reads EAQVTQNPRYLITVTGKKLTVTCSQNMNHEYMSWYRQDPGLGLRQIYYSMNVEVTDKGDVPEGYKVSRKEKRNFPLILESPSPNQTSLYFCATRQGQGEKLFFGSGTQLSVL.

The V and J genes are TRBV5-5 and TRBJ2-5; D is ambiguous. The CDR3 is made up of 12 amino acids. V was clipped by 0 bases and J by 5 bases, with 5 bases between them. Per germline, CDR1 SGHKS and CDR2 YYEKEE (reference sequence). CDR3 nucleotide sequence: TGTGCCAGCAGCTTGGCCGAGGAGACCCAGTACTTC. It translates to CASSLAEETQYF.

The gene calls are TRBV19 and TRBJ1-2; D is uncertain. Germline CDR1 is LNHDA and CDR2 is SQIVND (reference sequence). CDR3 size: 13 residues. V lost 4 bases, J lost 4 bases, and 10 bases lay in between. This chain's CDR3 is CASSTPLFYGYTF. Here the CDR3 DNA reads TGTGCCAGTAGTACACCCCTATTCTATGGCTACACCTTC. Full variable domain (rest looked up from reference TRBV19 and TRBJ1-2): DGGITQSPKYLFRKEGQNVTLSCEQNLNHDAMYWYRQDPGQGLRLIYYSQIVNDFQKGDIAEGYSVSREKKESFPLTVTSAQKNPTAFYLCASSTPLFYGYTFGSGTRLTVV.

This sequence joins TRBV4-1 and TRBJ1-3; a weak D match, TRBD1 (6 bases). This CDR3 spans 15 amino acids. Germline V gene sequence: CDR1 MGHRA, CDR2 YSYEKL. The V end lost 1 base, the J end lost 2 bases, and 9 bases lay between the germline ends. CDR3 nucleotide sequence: TGCGCCAGCAGCCAAGCTAGACAGGCTGGAAACACCATATATTTT. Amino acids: CASSQARQAGNTIYF.

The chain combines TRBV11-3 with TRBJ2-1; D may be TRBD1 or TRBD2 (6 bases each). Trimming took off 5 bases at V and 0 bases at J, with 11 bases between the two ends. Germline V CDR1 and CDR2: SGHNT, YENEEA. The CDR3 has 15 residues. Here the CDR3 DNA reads TGTGCCAGCAGCAAAGAGGGGGGCTCCTACAATGAGCAGTTCTTC. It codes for CASSKEGGSYNEQFF.

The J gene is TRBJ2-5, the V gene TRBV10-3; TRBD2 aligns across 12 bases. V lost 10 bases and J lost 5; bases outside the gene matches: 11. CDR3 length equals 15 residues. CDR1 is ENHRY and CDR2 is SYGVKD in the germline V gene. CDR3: CATYPSGGAGETQYF. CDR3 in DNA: TGTGCCACCTATCCTAGCGGGGGGGCAGGGGAGACCCAGTACTTC.

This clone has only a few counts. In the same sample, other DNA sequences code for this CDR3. The CDR3: CSARSTEAFF. As DNA, the CDR3 is TGCAGTGCTAGATCCACTGAAGCTTTCTTT. This chain uses TRBV20-1 with TRBJ1-1; no reliable D call. Trimming removed 2 bases from V and 4 bases from J, with 2 bases in between. Germline V CDR1 and CDR2: DFQATT, SNEGSKA (reference sequence). The CDR3 extends over 10 amino acids.

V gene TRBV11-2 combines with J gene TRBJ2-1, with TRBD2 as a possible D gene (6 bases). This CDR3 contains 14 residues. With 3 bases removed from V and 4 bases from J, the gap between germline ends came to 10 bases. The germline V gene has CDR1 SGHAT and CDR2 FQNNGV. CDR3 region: CASSFTGGYNEQFF. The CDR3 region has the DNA TGTGCCAGCAGCTTCACAGGAGGGTACAATGAGCAGTTCTTC.

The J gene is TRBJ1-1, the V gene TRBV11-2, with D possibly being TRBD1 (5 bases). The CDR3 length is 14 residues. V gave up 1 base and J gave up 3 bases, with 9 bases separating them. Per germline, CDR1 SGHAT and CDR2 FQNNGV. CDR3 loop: CASSLGREDTEAFF. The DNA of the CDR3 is TGTGCCAGCAGCTTAGGCAGGGAAGACACTGAAGCTTTCTTT.

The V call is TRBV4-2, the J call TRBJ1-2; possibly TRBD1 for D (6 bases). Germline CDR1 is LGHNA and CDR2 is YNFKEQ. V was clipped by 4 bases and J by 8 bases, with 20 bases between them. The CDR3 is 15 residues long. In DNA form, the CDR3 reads TGTGCCAGCAGCCGTGAACAGGGATGGCTTAGCGGCTACACCTTC. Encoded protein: CASSREQGWLSGYTF.

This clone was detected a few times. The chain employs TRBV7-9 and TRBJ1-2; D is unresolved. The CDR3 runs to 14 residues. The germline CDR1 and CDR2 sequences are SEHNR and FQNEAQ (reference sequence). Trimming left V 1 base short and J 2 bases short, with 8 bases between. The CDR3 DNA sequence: TGTGCCAGCAGCTTAGTTTCCGGGAACTATGGCTACACCTTC. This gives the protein CASSLVSGNYGYTF.

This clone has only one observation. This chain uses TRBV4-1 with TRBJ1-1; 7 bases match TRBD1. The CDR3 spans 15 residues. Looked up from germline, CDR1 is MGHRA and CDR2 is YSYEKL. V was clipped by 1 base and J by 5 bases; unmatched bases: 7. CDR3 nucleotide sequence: TGCGCCAGCAGCCAAGGGGAAGGGGGCAGGACTGAAGCTTTCTTT. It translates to CASSQGEGGRTEAFF.

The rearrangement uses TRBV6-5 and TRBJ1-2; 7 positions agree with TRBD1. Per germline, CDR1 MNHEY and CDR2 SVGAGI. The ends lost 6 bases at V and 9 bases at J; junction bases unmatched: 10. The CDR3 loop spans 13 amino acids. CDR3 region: CASRGIGGASYTF. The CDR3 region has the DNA TGTGCCAGCAGGGGGATAGGGGGCGCGAGCTACACCTTC.